The present TCR beta chain was sequenced within a study of PD-1 blockade in classical Hodgkin lymphoma. Broader study findings: There remain no defined causes for the repertoire differences, which possibly reflect disease activity or prior therapy. Diminished baseline TCR diversity has been reported in newly diagnosed patients relative to healthy donors.

As concerns this clone: Its antigen is not known.

TCRdb's copy holds only in-frame clones and misses some; the assay was immunoSEQ multiplex PCR. Of tens of thousands of clones in the sample, about nine tenths were seen once. This CDR3 contains 16 residues. CDR1 is MNHEY, CDR2 SMNVEV, per germline (reference sequence). With V trimmed by 0 bases and J by 1 base, 5 bases remained unmatched. Each of the patients experienced relapse following autologous stem cell transplantation, and their brentuximab vedotin exposure differed. The study recorded best responses of complete response, partial response or progressive disease. The sample here was peripheral blood mononuclear cells (PBMCs), taken at baseline. The clonotype comes from a human donor with classical Hodgkin lymphoma. This chain joins TRBV27 and TRBJ2-5, with 7 bases matching TRBD2. CDR3 DNA: TGTGCCAGCAGTTTATCGGGGGGGTTTCCCCAAGAGACCCAGTACTTC. Protein product: CASSLSGGFPQETQYF.